This T cell receptor (beta chain) emerged from a study of T cells in women clearing cervical HPV infection. Assay used: immunoSEQ multiplex PCR; TCRdb lists only in-frame clones, some missing. Its table lists tens of thousands of clones. For this clone: The sequenced fragment ends 3 residues before the CDR3 boundary, so the rest is inferred from the germline J gene.

CDR3 size: 14 residues. Trimming cost V 6 bases and J 7 bases; bases outside gene matches: 4. Material for sequencing was blood buffy coat. This TCR came from a woman aged 18-70 years with a cervical HPV16 infection that either progressed to CIN3+ or cleared (not recorded which). The rearrangement links TRBV12-3 or TRBV12-4 to TRBJ2-1, with TRBD2 identical over 12 bases. CDR3 bases read: TGTGCCAGCAGCTGGACTAGCGGGGCGAATGAG. It yields the protein CASSWTSGANE. The entire CDR3 sequence reads CASSWTSGANEQFF.